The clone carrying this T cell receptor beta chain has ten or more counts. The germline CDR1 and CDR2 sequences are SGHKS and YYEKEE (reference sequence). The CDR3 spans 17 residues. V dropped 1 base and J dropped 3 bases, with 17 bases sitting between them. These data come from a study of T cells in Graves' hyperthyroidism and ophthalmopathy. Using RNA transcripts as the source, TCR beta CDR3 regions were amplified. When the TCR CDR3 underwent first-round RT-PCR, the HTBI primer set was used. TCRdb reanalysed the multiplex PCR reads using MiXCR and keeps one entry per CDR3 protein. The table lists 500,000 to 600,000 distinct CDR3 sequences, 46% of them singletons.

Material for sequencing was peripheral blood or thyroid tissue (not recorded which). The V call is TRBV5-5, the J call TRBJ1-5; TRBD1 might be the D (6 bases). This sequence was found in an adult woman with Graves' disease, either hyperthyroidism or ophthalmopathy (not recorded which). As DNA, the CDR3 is TGTGCCAGCAGCTTGACCTTGGCCCAGGGACACAATCAGCCCCAGCATTTT. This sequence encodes CASSLTLAQGHNQPQHF.